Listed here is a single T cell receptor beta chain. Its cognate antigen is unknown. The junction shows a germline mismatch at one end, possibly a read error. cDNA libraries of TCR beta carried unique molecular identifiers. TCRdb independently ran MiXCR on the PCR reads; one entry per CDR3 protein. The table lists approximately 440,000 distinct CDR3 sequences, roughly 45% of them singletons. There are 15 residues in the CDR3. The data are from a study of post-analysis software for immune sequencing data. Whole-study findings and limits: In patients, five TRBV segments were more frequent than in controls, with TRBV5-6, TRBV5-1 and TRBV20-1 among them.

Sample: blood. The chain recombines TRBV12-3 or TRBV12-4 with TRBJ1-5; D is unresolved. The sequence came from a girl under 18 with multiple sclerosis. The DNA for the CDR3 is TGTGTCAGCAGCTTGGACCCGCGTGGCAATCAGCCCCAGCATTTT. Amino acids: CVSSLDPRGNQPQHF.